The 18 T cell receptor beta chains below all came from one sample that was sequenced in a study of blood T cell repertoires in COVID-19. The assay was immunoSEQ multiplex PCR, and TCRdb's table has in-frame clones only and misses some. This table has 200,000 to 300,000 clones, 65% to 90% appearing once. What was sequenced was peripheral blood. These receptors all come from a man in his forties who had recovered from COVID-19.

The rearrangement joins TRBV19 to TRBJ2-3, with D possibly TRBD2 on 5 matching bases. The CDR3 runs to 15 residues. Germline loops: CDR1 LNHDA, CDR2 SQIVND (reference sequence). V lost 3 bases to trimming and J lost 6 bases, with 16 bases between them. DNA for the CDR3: TGTGCCAGTAGTATCGGGCGGAGGTCGGCCGATACGCAGTATTTT. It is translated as CASSIGRRSADTQYF.

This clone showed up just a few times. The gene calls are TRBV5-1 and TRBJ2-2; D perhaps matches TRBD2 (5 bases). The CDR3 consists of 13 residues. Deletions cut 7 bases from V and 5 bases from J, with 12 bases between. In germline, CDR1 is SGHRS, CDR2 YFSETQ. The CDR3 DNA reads TGCGCCAGCCGGACGGGGTGGACCGGGGAGCTGTTTTTT. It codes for CASRTGWTGELFF.

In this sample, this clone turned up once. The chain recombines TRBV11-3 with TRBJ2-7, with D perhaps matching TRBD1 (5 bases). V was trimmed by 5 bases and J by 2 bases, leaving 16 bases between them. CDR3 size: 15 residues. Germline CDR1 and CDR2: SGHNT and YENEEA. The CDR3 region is CASSDRAGLTYEQYF. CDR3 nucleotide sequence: TGTGCCAGCAGCGATCGGGCAGGGCTTACCTACGAGCAGTACTTC.

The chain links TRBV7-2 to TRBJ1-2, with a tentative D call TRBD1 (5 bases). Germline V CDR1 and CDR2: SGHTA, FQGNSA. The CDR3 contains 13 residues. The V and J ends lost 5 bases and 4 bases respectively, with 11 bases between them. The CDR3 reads CASSVDSLYGYTF. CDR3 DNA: TGTGCCAGCAGCGTAGACAGCCTCTATGGCTACACCTTC. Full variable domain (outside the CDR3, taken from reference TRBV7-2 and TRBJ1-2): GAGVSQSPSNKVTEKGKDVELRCDPISGHTALYWYRQSLGQGLEFLIYFQGNSAPDKSGLPSDRFSAERTGGSVSTLTIQRTQQEDSAVYLCASSVDSLYGYTFGSGTRLTVV.

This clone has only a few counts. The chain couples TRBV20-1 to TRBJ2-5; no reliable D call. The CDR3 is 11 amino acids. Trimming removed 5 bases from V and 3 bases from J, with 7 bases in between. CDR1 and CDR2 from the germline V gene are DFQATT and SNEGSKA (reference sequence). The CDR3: CSAWHKETQYF. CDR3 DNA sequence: TGCAGTGCTTGGCACAAAGAGACCCAGTACTTC.

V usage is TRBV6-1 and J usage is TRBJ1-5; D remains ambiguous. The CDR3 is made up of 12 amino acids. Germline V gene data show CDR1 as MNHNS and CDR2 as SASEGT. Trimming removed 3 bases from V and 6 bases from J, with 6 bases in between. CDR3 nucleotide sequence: TGTGCCAGCAGTGAGTTGAGTCAGCCCCAGCATTTT. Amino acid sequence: CASSELSQPQHF.

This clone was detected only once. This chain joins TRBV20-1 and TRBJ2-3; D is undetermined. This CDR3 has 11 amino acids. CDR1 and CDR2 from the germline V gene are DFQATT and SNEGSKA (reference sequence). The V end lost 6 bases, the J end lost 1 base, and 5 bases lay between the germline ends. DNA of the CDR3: TGCAGTGCCGGAGGCACAGATACGCAGTATTTT. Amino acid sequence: CSAGGTDTQYF.

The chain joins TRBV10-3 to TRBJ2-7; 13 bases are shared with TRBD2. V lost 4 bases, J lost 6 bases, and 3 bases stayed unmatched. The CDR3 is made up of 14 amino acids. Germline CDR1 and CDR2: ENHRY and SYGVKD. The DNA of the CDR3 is TGTGCCATCAGTGCCACTAGCGGGGGGGGCGAGCAGTACTTC. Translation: CAISATSGGGEQYF.

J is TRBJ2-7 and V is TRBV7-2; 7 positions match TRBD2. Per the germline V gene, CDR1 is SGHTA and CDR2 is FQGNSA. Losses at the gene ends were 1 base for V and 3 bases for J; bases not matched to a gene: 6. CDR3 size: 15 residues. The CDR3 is CASSLGGGELYEQYF. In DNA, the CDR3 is TGTGCCAGCAGCTTAGGGGGAGGGGAGCTCTACGAGCAGTACTTC.

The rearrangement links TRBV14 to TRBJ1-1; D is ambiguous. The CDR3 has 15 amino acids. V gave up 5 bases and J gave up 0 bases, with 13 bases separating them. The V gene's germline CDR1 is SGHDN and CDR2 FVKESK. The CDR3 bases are TGTGCCAGCAGCTCTTCGGTTGAGATGAACACTGAAGCTTTCTTT. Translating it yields CASSSSVEMNTEAFF. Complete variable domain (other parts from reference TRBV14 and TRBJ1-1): EAGVTQFPSHSVIEKGQTVTLRCDPISGHDNLYWYRRVMGKEIKFLLHFVKESKQDESGMPNNRFLAERTGGTYSTLKVQPAELEDSGVYFCASSSSVEMNTEAFFGQGTRLTVV.

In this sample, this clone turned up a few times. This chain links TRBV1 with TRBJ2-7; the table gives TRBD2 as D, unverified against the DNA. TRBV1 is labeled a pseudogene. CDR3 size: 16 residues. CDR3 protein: CTSSPPPSAVPDEQYF. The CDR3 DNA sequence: TGCACCAGCAGCCCTCCGCCTAGCGCGGTTCCGGACGAGCAGTACTTC.

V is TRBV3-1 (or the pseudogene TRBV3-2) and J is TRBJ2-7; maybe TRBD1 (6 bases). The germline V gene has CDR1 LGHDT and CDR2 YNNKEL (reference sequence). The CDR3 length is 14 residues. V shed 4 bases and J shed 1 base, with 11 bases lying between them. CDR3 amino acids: CASSPDRFSYEQYF. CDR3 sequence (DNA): TGTGCCAGCAGCCCTGACAGGTTTTCCTACGAGCAGTACTTC.

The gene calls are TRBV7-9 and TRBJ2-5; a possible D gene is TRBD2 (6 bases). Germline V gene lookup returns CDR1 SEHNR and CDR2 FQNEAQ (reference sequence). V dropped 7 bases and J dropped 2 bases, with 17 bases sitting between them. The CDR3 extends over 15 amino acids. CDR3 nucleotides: TGTGCCAGCACCATGGGGCAAAGCGGGCAAGAGACCCAGTACTTC. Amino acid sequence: CASTMGQSGQETQYF.

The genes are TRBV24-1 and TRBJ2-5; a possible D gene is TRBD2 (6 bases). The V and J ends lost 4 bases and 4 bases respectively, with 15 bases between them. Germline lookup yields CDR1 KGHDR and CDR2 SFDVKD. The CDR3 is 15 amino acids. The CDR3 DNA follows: TGTGCCACCAGTGACTCTTATGGGGGACTAGAGACCCAGTACTTC. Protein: CATSDSYGGLETQYF.

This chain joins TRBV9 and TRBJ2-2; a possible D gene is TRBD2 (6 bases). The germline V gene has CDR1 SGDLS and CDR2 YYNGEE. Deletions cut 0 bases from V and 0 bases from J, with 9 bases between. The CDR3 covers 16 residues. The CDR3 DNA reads TGTGCCAGCAGCGTAGAAGGGACTGCGAACACCGGGGAGCTGTTTTTT. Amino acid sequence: CASSVEGTANTGELFF.

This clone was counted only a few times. The CDR3 DNA reads as TGTGCCAGCAGCGGACAGGGGGGAGACACTGAAGCTTTCTTT. It codes for CASSGQGGDTEAFF. The chain recombines TRBV11-3 with TRBJ1-1; TRBD1 aligns across 10 bases. Germline CDR1 is SGHNT and CDR2 is YENEEA. CDR3 size: 14 residues. Trimming cost V 5 bases and J 3 bases; bases outside gene matches: 3.

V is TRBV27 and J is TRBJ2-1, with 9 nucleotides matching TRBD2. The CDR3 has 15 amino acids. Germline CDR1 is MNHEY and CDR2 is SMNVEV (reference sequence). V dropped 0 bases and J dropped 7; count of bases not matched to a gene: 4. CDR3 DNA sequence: TGTGCCAGCAGTTTATCGAGGAGCGGGAGGAATGAGCAGTTCTTC. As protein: CASSLSRSGRNEQFF.

The CDR3 sequence: CASSLTSSAYNEQFF. The CDR3 bases are TGTGCCAGCAGCTTAACGTCTAGCGCGTACAATGAGCAGTTCTTC. This chain connects TRBV7-7 to TRBJ2-1, with D maybe TRBD2 (6 bases). V lost 2 bases and J 4 bases, leaving 12 bases between the germline ends. Germline V gene sequence: CDR1 SSHAT, CDR2 FNYEAQ (reference sequence). The CDR3 loop spans 15 amino acids.